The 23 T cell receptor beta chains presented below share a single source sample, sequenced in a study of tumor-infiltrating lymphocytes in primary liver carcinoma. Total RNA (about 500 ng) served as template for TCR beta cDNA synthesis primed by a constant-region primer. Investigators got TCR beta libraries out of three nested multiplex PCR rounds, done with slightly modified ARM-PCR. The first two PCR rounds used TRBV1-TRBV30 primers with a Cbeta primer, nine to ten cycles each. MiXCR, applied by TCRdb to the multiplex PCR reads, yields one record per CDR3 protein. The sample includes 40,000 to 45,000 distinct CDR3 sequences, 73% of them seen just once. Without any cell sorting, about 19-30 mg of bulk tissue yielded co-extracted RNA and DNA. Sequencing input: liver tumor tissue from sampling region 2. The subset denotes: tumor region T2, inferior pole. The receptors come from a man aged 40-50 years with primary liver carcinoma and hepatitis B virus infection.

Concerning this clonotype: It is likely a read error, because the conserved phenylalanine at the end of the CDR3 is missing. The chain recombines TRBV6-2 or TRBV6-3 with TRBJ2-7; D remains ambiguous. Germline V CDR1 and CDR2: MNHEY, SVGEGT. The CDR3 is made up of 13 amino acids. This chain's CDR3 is CASSHEVPYVQYL. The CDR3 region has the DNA TGTGCCAGCAGTCACGAGGTACCCTACGTGCAGTACCTC.

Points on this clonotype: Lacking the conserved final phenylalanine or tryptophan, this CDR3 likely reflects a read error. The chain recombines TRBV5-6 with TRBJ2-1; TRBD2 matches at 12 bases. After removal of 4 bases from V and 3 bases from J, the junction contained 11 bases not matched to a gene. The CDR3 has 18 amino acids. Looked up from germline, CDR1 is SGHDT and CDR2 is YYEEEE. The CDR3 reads CASSRGLAGVLIYNEQFS. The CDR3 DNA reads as TGTGCCAGCAGCCGGGGACTAGCGGGTGTTTTGATCTACAATGAGCAGTTCTCC.

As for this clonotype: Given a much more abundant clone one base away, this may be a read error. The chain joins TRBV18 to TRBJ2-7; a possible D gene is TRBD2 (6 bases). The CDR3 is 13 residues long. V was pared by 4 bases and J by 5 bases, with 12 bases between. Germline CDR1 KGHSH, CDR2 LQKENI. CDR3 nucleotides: TGTGCCAGCTCACGACTAGTGGGAGACGAGCAGTACTTC. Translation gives CASSRLVGDEQYF.

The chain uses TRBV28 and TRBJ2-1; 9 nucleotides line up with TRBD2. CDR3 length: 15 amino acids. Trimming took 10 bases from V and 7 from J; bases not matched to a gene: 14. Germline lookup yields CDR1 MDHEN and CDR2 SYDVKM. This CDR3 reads CAIRIETSGSNEQFF. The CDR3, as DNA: TGTGCCATCAGGATCGAGACTAGCGGATCTAATGAGCAGTTCTTC.

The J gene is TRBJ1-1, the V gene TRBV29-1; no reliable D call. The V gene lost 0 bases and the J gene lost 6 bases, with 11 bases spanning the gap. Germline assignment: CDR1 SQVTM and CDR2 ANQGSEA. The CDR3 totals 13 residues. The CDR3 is CSVEDWGSAEAFF. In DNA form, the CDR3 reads TGCAGCGTTGAAGACTGGGGTAGCGCTGAAGCTTTCTTT.

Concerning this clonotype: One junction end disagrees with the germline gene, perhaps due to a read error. Here the CDR3 reads CARSVANSVDTQYF. The CDR3 coding sequence is TGTGCCAGAAGCGTAGCTAATTCGGTGGATACGCAGTATTTT. The chain carries TRBV9 and TRBJ2-3; D is undetermined. Germline V gives CDR1 SGDLS, CDR2 YYNGEE. This CDR3 has 14 amino acids.

CDR3 DNA: TGCTGCGACATGACATCTGGGAGCGACACTCCCTACGAGCAGTACTTC. Its protein is CCDMTSGSDTPYEQYF. The chain employs TRBV29-1 and TRBJ2-7; TRBD2 is a possible D gene (5 bases). Germline V gives CDR1 SQVTM, CDR2 ANQGSEA. The CDR3 runs 16 residues.

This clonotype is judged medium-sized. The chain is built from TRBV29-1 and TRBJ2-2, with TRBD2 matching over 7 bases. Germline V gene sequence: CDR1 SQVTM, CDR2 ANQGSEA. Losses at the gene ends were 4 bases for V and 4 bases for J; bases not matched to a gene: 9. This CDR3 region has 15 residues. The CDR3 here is CSVGRPGGGTGELFF. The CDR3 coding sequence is TGCAGCGTTGGTCGTCCGGGAGGTGGCACCGGGGAGCTGTTTTTT.

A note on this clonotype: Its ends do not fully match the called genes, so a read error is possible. The CDR3 nucleotides read TGTGCCAGCAGTTTAAGGACAGATACGCTGTACTTT. It translates to CASSLRTDTLYF. The chain has TRBV11-1 and TRBJ2-3; D might be TRBD1 (6 bases). Germline loops: CDR1 SGHAT, CDR2 FQDESV (reference sequence). This CDR3 region has 12 residues.

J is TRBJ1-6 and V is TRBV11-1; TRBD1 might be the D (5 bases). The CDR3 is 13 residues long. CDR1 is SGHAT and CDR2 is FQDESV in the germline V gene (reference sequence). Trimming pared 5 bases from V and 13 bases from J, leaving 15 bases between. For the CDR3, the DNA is TGTGCCAGCAGCCGGACACAGGTGTCGCCCCTCCACTTT. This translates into CASSRTQVSPLHF.

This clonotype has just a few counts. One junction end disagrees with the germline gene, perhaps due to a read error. The CDR3 DNA follows: TGTGCCAGCAGCCAAGGCAGGGAAAATCCACCCCTCCACTTC. Protein sequence: CASSQGRENPPLHF. This sequence joins TRBV4-2 and TRBJ1-6; weak D call: TRBD1 (5 bases). The CDR3 runs to 14 residues. In germline, CDR1 is LGHNA, CDR2 YNFKEQ.

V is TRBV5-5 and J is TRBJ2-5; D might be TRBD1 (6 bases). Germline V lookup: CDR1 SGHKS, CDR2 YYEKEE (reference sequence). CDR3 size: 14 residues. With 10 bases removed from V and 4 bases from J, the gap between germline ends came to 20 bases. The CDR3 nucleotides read TGTGCCTGCACCTGGTGGGGGCGCAGAGAGACCCAGTACTTC. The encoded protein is CACTWWGRRETQYF.

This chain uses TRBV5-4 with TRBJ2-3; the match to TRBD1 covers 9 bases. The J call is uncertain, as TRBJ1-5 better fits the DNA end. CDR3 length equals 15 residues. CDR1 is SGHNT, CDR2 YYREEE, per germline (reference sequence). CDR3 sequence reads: CASSIRDRAGDTQHF. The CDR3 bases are TGTGCCAGCAGCATCCGGGACAGGGCTGGGGATACGCAGCATTTT.

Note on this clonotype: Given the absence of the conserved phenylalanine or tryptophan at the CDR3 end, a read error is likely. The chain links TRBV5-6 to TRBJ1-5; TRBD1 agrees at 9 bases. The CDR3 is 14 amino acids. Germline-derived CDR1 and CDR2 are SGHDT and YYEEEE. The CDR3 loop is CVSSYGQGSQPQHL. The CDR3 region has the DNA TGTGTCAGCAGCTACGGACAGGGGAGTCAGCCCCAGCATCTT.

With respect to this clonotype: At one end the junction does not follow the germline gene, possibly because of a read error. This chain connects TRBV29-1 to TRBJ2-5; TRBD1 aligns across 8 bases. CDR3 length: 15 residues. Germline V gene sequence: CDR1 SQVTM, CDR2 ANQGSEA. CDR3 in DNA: TGCAGTGTTGAAGTGGACAGGGTGCGAGCAGAGACCCAGTACTTC. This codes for CSVEVDRVRAETQYF.

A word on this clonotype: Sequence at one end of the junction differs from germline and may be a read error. The CDR3: CTSSLLQREGVTQYF. CDR3 in DNA: TGTACCAGCAGCCTTCTCCAGCGGGAGGGAGTTACGCAATATTTT. V and J are TRBV5-4 and TRBJ2-3; 10 nucleotides align to TRBD2. The CDR3 is 15 residues long. Germline loops: CDR1 SGHNT, CDR2 YYREEE (reference sequence).

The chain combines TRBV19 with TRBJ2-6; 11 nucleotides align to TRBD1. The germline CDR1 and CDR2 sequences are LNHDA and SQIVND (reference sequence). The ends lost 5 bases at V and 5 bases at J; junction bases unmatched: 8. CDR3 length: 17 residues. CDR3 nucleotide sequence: TGTGCCAGTAGTGCCAGGACAGGGGGCAGGAGGGCCAACGTCCTGACTTTC. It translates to CASSARTGGRRANVLTF.

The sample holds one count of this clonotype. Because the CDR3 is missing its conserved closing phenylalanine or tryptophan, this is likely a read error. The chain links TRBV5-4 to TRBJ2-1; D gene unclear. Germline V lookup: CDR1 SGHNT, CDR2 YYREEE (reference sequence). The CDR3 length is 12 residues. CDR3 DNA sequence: TGTGCCAGCAGTCAGGATAACAATGAACAGTTCTTA. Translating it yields CASSQDNNEQFL.

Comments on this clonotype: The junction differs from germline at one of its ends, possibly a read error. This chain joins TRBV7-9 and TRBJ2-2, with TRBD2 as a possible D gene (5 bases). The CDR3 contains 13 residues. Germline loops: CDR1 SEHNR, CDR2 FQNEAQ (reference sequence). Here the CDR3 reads CASSVANTGEPFF. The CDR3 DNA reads TGTGCCAGCAGCGTAGCGAACACCGGGGAGCCGTTTTTT.

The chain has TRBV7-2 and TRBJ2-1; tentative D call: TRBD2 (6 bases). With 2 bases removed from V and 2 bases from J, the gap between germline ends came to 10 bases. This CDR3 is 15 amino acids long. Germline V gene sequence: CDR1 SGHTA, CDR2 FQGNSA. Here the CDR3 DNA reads TGTGCCAGCAGCTTAAGGCGGGACCCCTACAATGAGCAGTTCTTC. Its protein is CASSLRRDPYNEQFF.

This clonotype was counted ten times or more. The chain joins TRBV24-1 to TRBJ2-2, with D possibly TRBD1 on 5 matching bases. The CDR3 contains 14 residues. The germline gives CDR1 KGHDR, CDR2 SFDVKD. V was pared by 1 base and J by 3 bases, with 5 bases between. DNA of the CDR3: TGTGCCACCAGTGATTTAGGGGACACCGGGGAGCTGTTTTTT. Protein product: CATSDLGDTGELFF.

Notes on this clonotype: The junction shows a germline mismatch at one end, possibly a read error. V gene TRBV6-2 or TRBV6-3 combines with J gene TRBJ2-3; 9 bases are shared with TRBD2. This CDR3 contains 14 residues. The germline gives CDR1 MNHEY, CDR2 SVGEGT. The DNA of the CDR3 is TGTGCCAGTATGAGCGGGAGGAACACAGATGCGCAGTATTTT. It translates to CASMSGRNTDAQYF.

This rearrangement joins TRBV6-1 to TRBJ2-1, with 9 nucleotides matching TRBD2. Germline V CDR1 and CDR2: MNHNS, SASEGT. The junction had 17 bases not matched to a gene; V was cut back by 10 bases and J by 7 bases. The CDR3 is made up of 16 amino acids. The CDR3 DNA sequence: TGTGCCACGACGAATATAGCGGGAGAAACTCAGAATGAGCAGTTCTTC. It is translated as CATTNIAGETQNEQFF.